This TCR beta chain was identified in a study of glioma-infiltrating T cells after dendritic cell vaccination. The CDR3 extends over 16 amino acids. In germline, CDR1 is ENHRY, CDR2 SYGVKD. Trimming cost V 2 bases and J 9 bases; bases outside gene matches: 13. Assay used: immunoSEQ multiplex PCR; TCRdb lists only in-frame clones, some missing. This sample carries approximately 100,000 clones, around three quarters of them seen once, and the ten largest clones take 5.5% to 7%. The chain has TRBV10-3 and TRBJ2-1; 7 positions agree with TRBD2. The specimen comprised blood, sampled before dendritic cell vaccination. The receptor's source is a human donor with glioblastoma. The CDR3: CAISEVLGEGLGEQFF. CDR3 coding DNA: TGTGCCATCAGTGAGGTGTTGGGGGAGGGCCTGGGTGAGCAGTTCTTC.